These 23 T cell receptor beta chains share one sample of origin, sequenced in a study of regulatory T cells in long-lasting Graves disease (dated by TCRdb to about 2021). Library construction relied on multiplex PCR. Sequencing relied on an Illumina HiSeq 4000. CDR3 regions were amplified by Arm-PCR with iRepertoire HTBI primers to construct TCR beta libraries. The public sequencing data were trimmed at Q25 with fastp and processed into clonotypes with MiXCR by TCRdb, which kept only in-frame beta chains. Each record represents a unique CDR3 protein, reported with the most common genes and DNA among its rows. The sample contains roughly 500,000 distinct CDR3 sequences, about a fifth of them found a single time. Under 9% of the sample lies in the top ten. Per the publication, the time point label means: persistent/refractory GD, antithyroid drugs over 5 years with positive TRAb. RNA was extracted from PBMCs in TRIzol for both TCR sequencing and RNA sequencing.

The source material was peripheral blood mononuclear cells (PBMCs), sampled when the disease was refractory, from a patient treated with antithyroid drugs. Source of these receptors: a female donor with Graves disease.

This clonotype came up a few times. The chain couples TRBV29-1 to TRBJ2-7; perhaps TRBD2 as D (5 bases). V gave up 0 bases and J gave up 2 bases, with 17 bases separating them. The CDR3 is 16 residues long. CDR1 and CDR2 from the germline V gene are SQVTM and ANQGSEA. For the CDR3, the DNA is TGCAGCGTTGAAGAGGGCATCGGGAAATCGACCTACGAGCAGTACTTC. Amino acid sequence: CSVEEGIGKSTYEQYF.

This clonotype was seen more than once but under ten times. The chain joins TRBV5-6 to TRBJ2-7, with 13 nucleotides matching TRBD2. Germline CDR1 SGHDT, CDR2 YYEEEE. There are 19 residues in the CDR3. Trimming cost V 1 base and J 2 bases; bases outside gene matches: 12. The CDR3 region has the DNA TGTGCCAGCAGCTTGCTGCGGACTAGCGGGAGAAGTCTCCCCTACGAGCAGTACTTC. Its protein product is CASSLLRTSGRSLPYEQYF.

This clonotype was counted many times. The chain combines TRBV6-1 with TRBJ1-2; TRBD1 matches at 7 bases. The CDR3 covers 14 residues. Germline V gene sequence: CDR1 MNHNS, CDR2 SASEGT. J was trimmed by 4 bases and V by 4 bases; bases with no gene match: 6. The CDR3: CASSARQGGYGYTF. The CDR3, as DNA: TGTGCCAGCAGTGCTCGCCAGGGGGGCTATGGCTACACCTTC.

This clonotype was counted ten times or more. The rearrangement uses TRBV5-6 and TRBJ2-5; D call uncertain. This CDR3 comprises 12 residues. V shed 4 bases and J shed 5 bases, with 9 bases lying between them. Germline lookup yields CDR1 SGHDT and CDR2 YYEEEE. The CDR3 protein is CASSPKGETQYF. CDR3 nucleotide sequence: TGTGCCAGCAGCCCGAAGGGCGAGACCCAGTACTTC.

This chain joins TRBV9 and TRBJ2-7; a weak D match, TRBD2 (5 bases). V was cut by 2 bases and J by 3 bases, with 12 bases left in between. Germline V gene sequence: CDR1 SGDLS, CDR2 YYNGEE. The CDR3 is 14 residues long. CDR3 protein: CASSVAGDIYEQYF. The DNA of the CDR3 is TGTGCCAGCAGCGTCGCGGGTGACATCTACGAGCAGTACTTC.

The chain recombines TRBV3-1 with TRBJ1-5; no definite D call. CDR3 length equals 12 residues. Deletions cut 1 base from V and 7 bases from J, with 5 bases between. The germline V gene encodes CDR1 LGHDT and CDR2 YNNKEL (reference sequence). The CDR3 nucleotides read TGTGCCAGCAGCCAAGGGGTGCAGCCCCAGCATTTT. Protein product: CASSQGVQPQHF.

Ten or more counts support this clonotype. The rearrangement joins TRBV6-1 to TRBJ1-1; D remains ambiguous. The CDR3 is made up of 12 amino acids. With 8 bases removed from V and 3 bases from J, the gap between germline ends came to 10 bases. Germline CDR1 MNHNS, CDR2 SASEGT. The CDR3 sequence is CASRAIDTEAFF. The CDR3 DNA reads TGTGCCAGCCGAGCTATCGACACTGAAGCTTTCTTT.

This clonotype was observed many times. The CDR3 spells CASRNGLAGGETQYF. The CDR3 bases are TGTGCCAGCAGGAATGGACTAGCAGGGGGAGAGACCCAGTACTTC. The genes are TRBV2 and TRBJ2-5; TRBD2 might be the D (8 bases). CDR3 length equals 15 residues. The germline V gene has CDR1 SNHLY and CDR2 FYNNEI. Between the trimmed V and J ends, which lost 6 bases and 4 bases, there was a span of 18 bases.

This clonotype was seen at least ten times. CDR3 region: CASSFGQNQPQHF. CDR3 nucleotides: TGTGCCAGCAGCTTCGGACAGAACCAGCCCCAGCATTTT. The chain has TRBV5-6 and TRBJ1-5, with D perhaps TRBD1 (6 bases). The CDR3 is 13 amino acids. Germline loops: CDR1 SGHDT, CDR2 YYEEEE. V was clipped by 2 bases and J by 7 bases, with 10 bases between them.

The table lists this clonotype with a few counts. The chain has TRBV6-2 or TRBV6-3 and TRBJ2-2; D is undetermined. From germline, CDR1 is MNHEY and CDR2 SVGEGT. The CDR3 totals 13 residues. V lost 8 bases and J 3 bases, leaving 10 bases between the germline ends. CDR3 residues: CASGGRHTGELFF. The CDR3 region has the DNA TGTGCCAGCGGCGGACGGCACACCGGGGAGCTGTTTTTT.

V usage is TRBV15 and J usage is TRBJ2-4; TRBD2 matches at 7 bases. Per germline, CDR1 LNHNV and CDR2 YYDKDF (reference sequence). With 0 bases clipped from V and 7 bases from J, the junction kept 9 bases outside the gene matches. The CDR3 runs 16 residues. CDR3 sequence (DNA): TGTGCCACCAGCAGAGATAATCGGAGCGGGAAGAACATTCAGTACTTC. As protein: CATSRDNRSGKNIQYF. Using reference TRBV15 and TRBJ2-4 for the parts outside the CDR3, the full variable domain is DAMVIQNPRYQVTQFGKPVTLSCSQTLNHNVMYWYQQKSSQAPKLLFHYYDKDFNNEADTPDNFQSRRPNTSFCFLDIRSPGLGDTAMYLCATSRDNRSGKNIQYFGAGTRLSVL.

As for this clonotype: A much larger clone lies one base from this, so it may be a read error. This chain joins TRBV9 and TRBJ1-3; TRBD1 might be the D (5 bases). The CDR3 has 17 amino acids. Germline loops: CDR1 SGDLS, CDR2 YYNGEE. The CDR3 bases are TGTGCCAGCAGCGTAGACCATGGGGCCAGCTCTGGAAACACCTTATATTTT. It translates to CASSVDHGASSGNTLYF. The whole variable domain, remainder taken from reference TRBV9 and TRBJ1-3, is DSGVTQTPKHLITATGQRVTLRCSPRSGDLSVYWYQQSLDQGLQFLIQYYNGEERAKGNILERFSAQQFPDLHSELNLSSLELGDSALYFCASSVDHGASSGNTLYFGEGSWLTVV.

There are many counts of this clonotype. This rearrangement joins TRBV28 to TRBJ1-2; tentative D call: TRBD1 (6 bases). Germline V lookup: CDR1 MDHEN, CDR2 SYDVKM. The CDR3 loop spans 17 amino acids. Trimming shortened V by 3 bases and J by 1 base, and 18 bases separated the two germline ends. The CDR3 sequence: CASSFDRARGNNYGYTF. The CDR3 nucleotides are TGTGCCAGCAGTTTCGACCGGGCCAGGGGTAATAACTATGGCTACACCTTC.

The sample holds many counts of this clonotype. The genes are TRBV24-1 and TRBJ2-5, with D possibly being TRBD2 (6 bases). V dropped 0 bases and J dropped 4 bases, with 11 bases sitting between them. The germline V gene has CDR1 KGHDR and CDR2 SFDVKD. This CDR3 contains 15 residues. CDR3 in amino acids: CATSDLLRGRETQYF. The CDR3, as DNA: TGTGCCACCAGTGATTTGCTGCGGGGTCGAGAGACCCAGTACTTC.

This clonotype was seen only a few times. The gene calls are TRBV27 and TRBJ2-7; 7 nucleotides line up with TRBD2. The V gene's germline CDR1 is MNHEY and CDR2 SMNVEV (reference sequence). The CDR3 has 14 residues. V lost 11 bases, J lost 2 bases, and 12 bases stayed unmatched. The CDR3 sequence is CACAPAGRTYEQYF. The DNA for the CDR3 is TGTGCCTGCGCCCCAGCGGGGCGTACCTACGAGCAGTACTTC.

The sample holds a few counts of this clonotype. The chain employs TRBV5-1 and TRBJ2-5, with D possibly matching TRBD1 (5 bases). Germline V gives CDR1 SGHRS, CDR2 YFSETQ. CDR3 length: 14 amino acids. V was shortened by 5 bases and J by 2 bases, with 13 bases between the two germline ends. CDR3 in DNA: TGCGCCAGCAGTTTGCCGACAGATCAAGAGACCCAGTACTTC. This encodes CASSLPTDQETQYF.

This clonotype has more than one count but fewer than ten. V and J are TRBV5-1 and TRBJ2-5; D assignment may be TRBD1 or TRBD2 (5 bases each). The CDR3 sequence is 14 residues long. Germline CDR1 is SGHRS and CDR2 is YFSETQ. V was clipped by 6 bases and J by 1 base, with 13 bases between them. CDR3 in DNA: TGCGCCAGCACCGTCTCGGGGCCCCAAGAGACCCAGTACTTC. This codes for CASTVSGPQETQYF.

This clonotype came up a few times. The V call is TRBV29-1, the J call TRBJ2-7; 10 bases are a match to TRBD1. The germline V gene encodes CDR1 SQVTM and CDR2 ANQGSEA. The CDR3 length is 15 residues. V dropped 7 bases and J dropped 6; count of bases not matched to a gene: 15. The CDR3 here is CSAKIGDRGLFEQYF. The DNA for the CDR3 is TGCAGCGCAAAAATAGGGGACAGGGGATTGTTCGAGCAGTACTTC.

In this sample, this clonotype turned up many times. For the CDR3, the DNA is TGTGCCAGCAGCGTATCGCCCGGACTAGTCGACGAGCAGTACTTC. This translates into CASSVSPGLVDEQYF. The gene calls are TRBV9 and TRBJ2-7; 7 nucleotides line up with TRBD2. J lost 5 bases, V lost 1 base, and 9 bases had no gene match. In germline, CDR1 is SGDLS, CDR2 YYNGEE. The length of the CDR3 is 15 residues.

This clonotype was detected many times. V usage is TRBV28 and J usage is TRBJ2-7; 8 bases map to TRBD1. CDR1 and CDR2 (germline): MDHEN, SYDVKM. The CDR3 length is 11 residues. The trim removed 2 bases at V and 12 bases at J, leaving 3 bases unmatched. The CDR3 sequence: CASSLGDRSYF. CDR3 sequence (DNA): TGTGCCAGCAGTTTAGGGGACAGGTCGTACTTC.

This sequence joins TRBV7-9 and TRBJ1-2; possible D gene TRBD1, 5 bases. The CDR3 contains 14 residues. Germline-derived CDR1 and CDR2 are SEHNR and FQNEAQ (reference sequence). The ends were cut back, 2 bases at V and 5 bases at J, with 12 bases in the middle. CDR3 in amino acids: CASSLKTDHYGYTF. The CDR3, as DNA: TGTGCCAGCAGCTTAAAGACAGATCATTATGGCTACACCTTC.

This clonotype was seen a handful of times. The chain uses TRBV20-1 and TRBJ1-5, with TRBD1 as a possible D gene (5 bases). This CDR3 has 14 residues. V lost 4 bases to trimming and J lost 2 bases, with 12 bases between them. In germline, CDR1 is DFQATT, CDR2 SNEGSKA (reference sequence). The CDR3 region has the DNA TGCAGTGCTAAACGGGGCTTTGGCAATCAGCCCCAGCATTTT. Encoded protein: CSAKRGFGNQPQHF.

This clonotype was picked up a small number of times. The DNA of the CDR3 is TGCAGTGCTAGAGTGATCGTGACAGGACCTAGGGAGCAGTACTTC. It encodes CSARVIVTGPREQYF. The V gene is TRBV20-1, the J gene TRBJ2-7, with D perhaps matching TRBD1 (6 bases). Germline assignment: CDR1 DFQATT and CDR2 SNEGSKA (reference sequence). The CDR3 runs to 15 residues. Trimming removed 1 base at V and 7 bases at J, with 20 bases between.